This T cell receptor (beta chain) came from a study of T cells after posttransplantation cyclophosphamide. The study, taken as a whole, reports: After PTCy, TRB diversity resembled that of CNI/methotrexate controls. Later blood repertoires were often dominated by clones from the donor CD8+ memory compartment. Tissue-infiltrating T cells from skin or gut overlapped little with blood T cells.

The germline V gene has CDR1 SQVTM and CDR2 ANQGSEA. Trimming removed 3 bases from V and 1 base from J, with 6 bases in between. The CDR3 runs 12 residues. Data came from immunoSEQ multiplex PCR; TCRdb stores just in-frame clones and leaves some out. Recorded here are over 30,000 clones, none singletons. This clone has ten or more counts. The antigen remains unidentified. This chain connects TRBV29-1 to TRBJ1-1; D is undetermined. The material sequenced was PBMCs. The receptor comes from a woman between 50 and 59 years old in good health and a related stem cell transplant donor. CDR3 sequence: CSVERQNTEAFF. The CDR3 DNA reads as TGCAGCGTTGAGCGGCAGAACACTGAAGCTTTCTTT.